Described below is a single T cell receptor (beta chain) sequence and its context. Its antigen remains undetermined. Within one base of it there is no much larger clone, and no base qualities were kept. The sample belongs to a study of blood T cell repertoires in COVID-19 (dated by TCRdb to the early 2020s). For the wider study: The collaborator samples originated in the United States, Italy and Spain and spanned the acute and convalescent phases of COVID-19. A freely available public database, intended as a resource for researchers studying the immune response to SARS-CoV-2, is where the repertoires were released. Samples were obtained from the ongoing ImmuneRACE study (first 160 participants) and from 1,000 to 1,500 subjects provided by 6 global collaborators. Deeply sampled blood TCRbeta repertoires from subjects exposed to, actively infected with, or recovered from COVID-19 were included in the dataset. The prospective study material was composed of cDNA or gDNA derived from T cells, B-cell-depleted T cells, or PBMCs. Where available, HLA class I and class II types were taken from metadata supplied by the sample provider and were not determined by assay-based typing. Sample metadata almost always included a de-identified subject ID, COVID-19 status, age in years and sex.

Findings and caveats that apply to the study as a whole: How much clinical and demographic metadata was included differed by source and by participant, and the metadata was provided uncurated.

Collaborating institutions collected whole blood in K2EDTA tubes following their own protocols. For TCRbeta analysis, collaborators shipped samples in one of three forms: frozen whole blood, isolated PBMCs, or DNA extracted from either of those sample types. The immunoSEQ Assay, a bias-controlled multiplex PCR, was used to amplify TCRbeta CDR3 regions from genomic DNA. As for how the authors treated the data: The number of nucleated cells in each sample was estimated by amplification of reference gene primers within the assay. To quantify the absolute abundance of each unique TCRbeta CDR3 rearrangement, sequence reads were collapsed and filtered. Productive Simpson clonality was computed per sample as the square root of Simpson's diversity index over productive rearrangements. This immuneACCESS table, as held by TCRdb, lists in-frame sequences with V and J called but not all clones. Of the missing ones, under half trace to an unresolved V gene in checked studies; the others have no known cause. The D gene and trimming were derived from the DNA, and the V and J assignments and clone size from that table. This sample has about 250,000 clones in its table, and about 86% of those were observed once. Nearly 9% of the sample is in the top ten clones.

This receptor was identified in an elderly man with acute or convalescent COVID-19. Sequencing input: peripheral blood.

CDR3 loop: CASSLAGTRNSGNTIYF. The DNA sequence reads TGTGCCAGCAGCTTAGCGGGGACAAGGAACTCTGGAAACACCATATATTTT. The chain joins TRBV7-2 to TRBJ1-3; TRBD1 is a possible D gene, resting on 6 matching bases. From its cysteine to its phenylalanine, the CDR3 spans 17 amino acids. Just CDR3 DNA is preserved here, 51 bases in frame from base 1. V drops 0 bases and J drops 0 bases, leaving 12 bases in between. CDR1 SGHTA and CDR2 FQGNSA were looked up in the germline V gene.